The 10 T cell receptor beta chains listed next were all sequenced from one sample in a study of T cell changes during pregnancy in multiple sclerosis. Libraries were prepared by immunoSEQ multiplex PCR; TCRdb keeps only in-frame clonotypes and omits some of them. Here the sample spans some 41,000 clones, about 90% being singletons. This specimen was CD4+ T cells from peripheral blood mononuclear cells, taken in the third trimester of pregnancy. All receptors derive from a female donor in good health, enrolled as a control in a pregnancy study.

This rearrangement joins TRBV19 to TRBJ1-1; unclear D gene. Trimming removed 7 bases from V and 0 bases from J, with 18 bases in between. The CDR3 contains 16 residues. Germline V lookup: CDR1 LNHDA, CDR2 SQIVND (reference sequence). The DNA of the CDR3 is TGTGCCAGTATAAGCTCGACCGGGAAGATGAACACTGAAGCTTTCTTT. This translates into CASISSTGKMNTEAFF.

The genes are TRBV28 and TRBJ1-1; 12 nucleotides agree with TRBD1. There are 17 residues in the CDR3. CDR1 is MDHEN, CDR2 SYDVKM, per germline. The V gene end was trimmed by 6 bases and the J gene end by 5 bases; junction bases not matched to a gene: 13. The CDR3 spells CASRTGTGGSGRTEAFF. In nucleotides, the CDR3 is TGTGCCAGCAGGACGGGGACAGGGGGCTCAGGACGAACTGAAGCTTTCTTT.

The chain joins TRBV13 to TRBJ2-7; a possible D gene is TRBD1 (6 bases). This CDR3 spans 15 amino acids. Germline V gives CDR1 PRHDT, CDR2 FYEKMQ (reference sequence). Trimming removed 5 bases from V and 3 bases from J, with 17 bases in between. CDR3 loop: CASSDFRGSGYEQYF. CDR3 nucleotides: TGTGCCAGCAGCGATTTCAGGGGTTCGGGCTACGAGCAGTACTTC.

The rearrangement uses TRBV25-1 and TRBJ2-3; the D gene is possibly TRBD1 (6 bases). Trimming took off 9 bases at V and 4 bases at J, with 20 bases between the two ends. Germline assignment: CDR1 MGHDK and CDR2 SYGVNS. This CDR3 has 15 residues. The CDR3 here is CASQGTTQHSDTQYF. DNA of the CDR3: TGTGCCAGTCAGGGGACAACGCAACACTCAGATACGCAGTATTTT.

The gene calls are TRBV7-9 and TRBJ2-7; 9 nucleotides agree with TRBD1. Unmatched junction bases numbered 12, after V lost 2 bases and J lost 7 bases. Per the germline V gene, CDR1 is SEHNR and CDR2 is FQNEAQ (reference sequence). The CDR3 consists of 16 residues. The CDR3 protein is CASSLRRDRVSGEQYF. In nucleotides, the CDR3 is TGTGCCAGCAGCTTACGCCGGGACAGGGTTTCGGGGGAGCAGTACTTC.

In DNA form, the CDR3 reads TGTGCCAGCAGCTTAGGCAGGGACTATGGCTACACCTTC. Amino acid sequence: CASSLGRDYGYTF. The chain combines TRBV7-9 with TRBJ1-2; weak D call: TRBD1 (5 bases). The CDR3 sequence is 13 residues long. V was pared by 1 base and J by 3 bases, with 6 bases between. Germline-derived CDR1 and CDR2 are SEHNR and FQNEAQ (reference sequence). Using reference TRBV7-9 and TRBJ1-2 for the parts outside the CDR3, the full variable domain is DTGVSQNPRHKITKRGQNVTFRCDPISEHNRLYWYRQTLGQGPEFLTYFQNEAQLEKSRLLSDRFSAERPKGSFSTLEIQRTEQGDSAMYLCASSLGRDYGYTFGSGTRLTVV.

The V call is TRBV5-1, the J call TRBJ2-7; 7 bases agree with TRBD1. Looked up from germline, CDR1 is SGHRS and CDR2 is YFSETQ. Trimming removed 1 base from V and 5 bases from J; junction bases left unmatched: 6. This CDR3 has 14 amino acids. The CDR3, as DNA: TGCGCCAGCAGCTTGTGGCAGGGGGTCCACGAGCAGTACTTC. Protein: CASSLWQGVHEQYF.

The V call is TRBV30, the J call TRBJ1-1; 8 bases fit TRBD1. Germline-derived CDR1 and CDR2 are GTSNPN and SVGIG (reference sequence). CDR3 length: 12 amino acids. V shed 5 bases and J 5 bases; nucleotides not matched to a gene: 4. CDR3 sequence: CAWSGGRTEAFF. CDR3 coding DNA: TGTGCCTGGTCAGGGGGCCGGACTGAAGCTTTCTTT.

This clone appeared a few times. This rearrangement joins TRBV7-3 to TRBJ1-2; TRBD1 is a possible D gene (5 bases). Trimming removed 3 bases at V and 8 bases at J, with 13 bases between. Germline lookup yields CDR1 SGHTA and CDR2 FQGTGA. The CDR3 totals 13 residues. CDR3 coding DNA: TGTGCCAGCAGCTTGGGGCAGTCGGACGGCTACACCTTC. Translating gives CASSLGQSDGYTF.

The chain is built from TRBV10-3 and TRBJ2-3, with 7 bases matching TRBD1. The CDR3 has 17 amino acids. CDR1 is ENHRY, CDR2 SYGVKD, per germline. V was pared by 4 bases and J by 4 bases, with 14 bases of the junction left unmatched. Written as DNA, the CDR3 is TGTGCCATCAGTGCCGGGGCAGGGGGTGATTTCTCAGATACGCAGTATTTT. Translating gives CAISAGAGGDFSDTQYF.